The entry that follows covers one T cell receptor (beta chain) sequence. Its antigen is as yet unknown. The sample is drawn from a study of T cell responses to AZD1222 COVID-19 vaccine. Notes on the study in general: Most donors were white British, females outnumbered males, and clonal diversity was possibly underestimated.

Germline assignment: CDR1 MGHRA and CDR2 YSYEKL. V was clipped by 0 bases and J by 6 bases, with 6 bases between them. This CDR3 contains 13 residues. The table came from immunoSEQ multiplex PCR; TCRdb's copy has only in-frame clones and leaves some out. The profile shows some 150,000 clones, around 91% of them singletons. The chain carries TRBV4-1 and TRBJ2-1; D not certain. The receptor comes from an adult in good health. Sequenced here: peripheral blood, sampled on day 0 of AZD1222 vaccination. The DNA for the CDR3 is TGCGCCAGCAGCCAAGATCTAGTCAATGAGCAGTTCTTC. Translated: CASSQDLVNEQFF.